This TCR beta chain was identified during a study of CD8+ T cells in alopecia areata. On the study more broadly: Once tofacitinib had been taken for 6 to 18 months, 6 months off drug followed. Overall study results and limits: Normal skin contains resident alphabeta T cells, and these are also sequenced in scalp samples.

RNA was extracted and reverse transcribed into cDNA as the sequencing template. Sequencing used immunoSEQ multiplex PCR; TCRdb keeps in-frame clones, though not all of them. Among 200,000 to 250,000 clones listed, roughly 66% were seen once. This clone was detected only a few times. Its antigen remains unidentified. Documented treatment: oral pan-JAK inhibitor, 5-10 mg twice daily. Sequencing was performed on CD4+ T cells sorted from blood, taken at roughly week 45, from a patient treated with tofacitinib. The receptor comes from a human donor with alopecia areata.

CDR3 sequence reads: CASSLEGGPYGYTF. DNA of the CDR3: TGTGCCAGCAGCTTAGAGGGGGGTCCCTATGGCTACACCTTC. The V call is TRBV7-9, the J call TRBJ1-2, with D maybe TRBD1 (6 bases). V was trimmed by 1 base and J by 4 bases, leaving 10 bases between them. The germline V gene encodes CDR1 SEHNR and CDR2 FQNEAQ (reference sequence). CDR3 size: 14 residues.